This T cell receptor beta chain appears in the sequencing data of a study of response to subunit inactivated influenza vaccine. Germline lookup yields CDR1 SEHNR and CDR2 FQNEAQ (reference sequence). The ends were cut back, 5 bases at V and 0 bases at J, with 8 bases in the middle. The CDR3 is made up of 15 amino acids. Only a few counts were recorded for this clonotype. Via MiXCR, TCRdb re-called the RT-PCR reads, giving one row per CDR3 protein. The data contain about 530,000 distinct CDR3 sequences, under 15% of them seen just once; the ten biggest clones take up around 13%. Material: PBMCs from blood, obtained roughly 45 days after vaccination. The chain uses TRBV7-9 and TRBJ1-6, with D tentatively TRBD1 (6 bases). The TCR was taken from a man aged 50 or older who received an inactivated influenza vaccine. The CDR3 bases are TGTGCCAGCAGCCCAGGGGCCTCCTATAATTCACCCCTCCACTTT. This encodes CASSPGASYNSPLHF.